The entry below describes one T cell receptor beta chain. What this receptor recognizes is not known. Base qualities are not provided; no much larger clone lies one nucleotide away. These data are taken from a study of blood T cell repertoires in COVID-19 (TCRdb year 2020). At the level of the whole study: The collaborator samples originated in the United States, Italy and Spain and spanned the acute and convalescent phases of COVID-19. Where available, HLA class I and class II types were obtained from metadata supplied by the sample provider rather than from assay-based typing. The material from the prospective study consisted of cDNA or gDNA derived from T cells, B-cell-depleted T cells, or PBMCs. The sample metadata nearly always contained a de-identified subject ID, COVID-19 status, age in years and sex. The dataset comprised deeply sampled blood TCRbeta repertoires from subjects exposed to, actively infected with, or recovered from COVID-19. Samples came from the ongoing ImmuneRACE study (first 160 participants) plus 1,254 subjects from 6 global collaborators. A freely available public database, intended as a resource for researchers studying the immune response to SARS-CoV-2, is where the repertoires were released. Beyond this particular receptor, the publication reports: The quantity of clinical and demographic metadata differed by source and by participant and was supplied without curation.

The collaborating institutions used their own protocols to collect whole blood in K2EDTA tubes. Collaborator samples were shipped for TCRbeta analysis as frozen whole blood, isolated PBMCs, or DNA extracted from either sample type. The immunoSEQ Assay, a bias-controlled multiplex PCR, was used to amplify TCRbeta CDR3 regions from genomic DNA. As for how the authors treated the data: Within the assay, amplification of reference gene primers was used to estimate how many nucleated cells each sample contained. To quantify the absolute abundance of each unique TCRbeta CDR3 rearrangement, sequence reads were collapsed and filtered. For each sample, productive Simpson clonality was calculated by taking the square root of Simpson's diversity index across productive rearrangements. In its TCRdb copy, this immuneACCESS table keeps in-frame sequences only and misses some clones. Where compared with another copy, unresolved V genes explain less than half of these, and the others have no known cause. The DNA gave D and trimming, while V, J and clone size come from that table. The sample table contains 100,000 to 140,000 clones; only one count was recorded for 85% to 95% of them. The ten largest clones take up roughly 1.2% of the sample.

The receptor was isolated from a woman under 40 with acute or convalescent COVID-19. Sequencing was carried out using peripheral blood.

In nucleotide form, the sequence is TGTGCCAGCAGCCAGTCTCGGGTCTCCTGGGCTGAAGCTTTCTTT. This encodes CASSQSRVSWAEAFF. The V and J genes are TRBV4-2 and TRBJ1-1; no D segment can be confidently identified. Via the germline V gene, CDR1 is LGHNA and CDR2 YNFKEQ. Cut back by 3 bases and 6 bases, the V and J ends lie 17 bases apart. Inclusive of the bounding cysteine and phenylalanine, the CDR3 is 15 residues long. Of all the DNA, just the CDR3 is kept, 45 bases in frame from base 1.